One sample yielded the 29 T cell receptor beta chains listed below, sequenced in a study of graft-versus-host responses after intestinal transplantation (dated by TCRdb to about 2021). Libraries were built with the immunoSEQ multiplex PCR assay. TCRdb limited this immuneACCESS table to in-frame rearrangements with V and J called. A share of clones is missing; checked studies link under half to unresolved V genes, and the rest is unexplained. This sample is represented by 55,000 to 70,000 clones; under 95% of them were singletons. Clones ranked in the top ten supply approximately 2.9% of the sample. The material sequenced was PBMCs, taken around 120 days after intestinal transplantation. The source is a human patient who received an intestinal transplant, so some T cells may come from the graft donor.

This clone was seen only a few times. The chain couples TRBV5-1 to TRBJ2-5; D uncertain. This CDR3 has 15 amino acids. Germline V gene data show CDR1 as SGHRS and CDR2 as YFSETQ. Trimming pared 4 bases from V and 4 bases from J, leaving 17 bases between. CDR3 amino acids: CASSPSSILRETQYF. The DNA of the CDR3 is TGCGCCAGCAGCCCGTCGTCGATCCTTCGAGAGACCCAGTACTTC.

The rearrangement uses TRBV6-6 and TRBJ1-1; D gene ambiguous. Germline CDR1 is MNHNY and CDR2 is SVGAGI (reference sequence). The CDR3 consists of 13 residues. V lost 7 bases and J lost 4, with 13 bases in between. The CDR3 sequence: CASTPEGSTEAFF. The CDR3 DNA reads TGTGCCAGCACCCCGGAGGGATCCACTGAAGCTTTCTTT.

J is TRBJ2-1 and V is TRBV6-6; perhaps TRBD1 as D (6 bases). The CDR3 extends over 15 amino acids. The germline V gene has CDR1 MNHNY and CDR2 SVGAGI (reference sequence). Trimming stripped 6 bases from V and 7 bases from J, with 19 bases between. In DNA, the CDR3 is TGTGCCAGCAGGGTACGTTGGGCAGGGACAAATGAGCAGTTCTTC. As protein: CASRVRWAGTNEQFF.

This clone was found a few times. The chain combines TRBV11-1 with TRBJ2-5, with a possible D match to TRBD1 (5 bases). CDR1 and CDR2 (germline): SGHAT, FQDESV (reference sequence). V was clipped by 4 bases and J by 4 bases, with 19 bases between them. The CDR3 is made up of 16 amino acids. The chain's CDR3 is CASSSHGGADRETQYF. CDR3 nucleotide sequence: TGTGCCAGCAGCTCTCACGGTGGGGCCGACAGAGAGACCCAGTACTTC.

J is TRBJ2-7 and V is TRBV28; D might be TRBD1 or TRBD2, each matching 5 bases. Germline lookup yields CDR1 MDHEN and CDR2 SYDVKM. V lost 2 bases to trimming and J lost 1 base, with 9 bases between them. The CDR3 covers 14 residues. The CDR3 DNA reads as TGTGCCAGCAGTTTAGCTGGGGGTTCCTACGAGCAGTACTTC. It translates to CASSLAGGSYEQYF. The variable domain in full, completed from reference TRBV28 and TRBJ2-7, reads DVKVTQSSRYLVKRTGEKVFLECVQDMDHENMFWYRQDPGLGLRLIYFSYDVKMKEKGDIPEGYSVSREKKERFSLILESASTNQTSMYLCASSLAGGSYEQYFGPGTRLTVT.

The V gene is TRBV29-1, the J gene TRBJ2-3; D possibly corresponds to TRBD2 (6 bases). Between the trimmed V and J ends, which lost 7 bases and 2 bases, there was a span of 16 bases. The CDR3 has 14 residues. Germline CDR1 SQVTM, CDR2 ANQGSEA. The CDR3 loop reads CSALSWTTTDTQYF. The CDR3 nucleotides are TGCAGCGCCTTATCGTGGACTACCACAGATACGCAGTATTTT.

A few counts support this clone. For the CDR3, the DNA is TGTGCCAGCAGTCTGGCCGGGGGAGCGGGAAACTACGAGCAGTACTTC. It codes for CASSLAGGAGNYEQYF. The gene calls are TRBV27 and TRBJ2-7, with 7 positions matching TRBD2. In germline, CDR1 is MNHEY, CDR2 SMNVEV (reference sequence). This CDR3 is built from 16 residues. V lost 5 bases, J lost 3 bases, and 13 bases stayed unmatched.

The V gene is TRBV7-3, the J gene TRBJ1-1; D is perhaps TRBD1 (5 bases). V was shortened by 1 base and J by 1 base, with 10 bases between the two germline ends. This CDR3 has 15 residues. CDR1 SGHTA and CDR2 FQGTGA come from the germline V gene. The CDR3: CASSLMGQGNTEAFF. The CDR3 DNA follows: TGTGCCAGCAGCTTAATGGGGCAGGGGAACACTGAAGCTTTCTTT.

On this clone itself: The same CDR3 can be traced to other DNA sequences in this sample. This chain connects TRBV2 to TRBJ1-2, with 7 nucleotides matching TRBD1. Germline V gene data show CDR1 as SNHLY and CDR2 as FYNNEI. The CDR3 loop spans 13 amino acids. Losses at the gene ends were 3 bases for V and 2 bases for J; bases not matched to a gene: 0. Here the CDR3 reads CASSETGNYGYTF. The CDR3, as DNA: TGTGCCAGCAGTGAGACAGGGAACTATGGCTACACCTTC. Full variable domain (missing parts from reference TRBV2 and TRBJ1-2): EPEVTQTPSHQVTQMGQEVILRCVPISNHLYFYWYRQILGQKVEFLVSFYNNEISEKSEIFDDQFSVERPDGSNFTLKIRSTKLEDSAMYFCASSETGNYGYTFGSGTRLTVV.

The genes are TRBV6-5 and TRBJ1-2; TRBD1 is a possible D gene (6 bases). The V gene's germline CDR1 is MNHEY and CDR2 SVGAGI. V shed 0 bases and J shed 7 bases, with 15 bases lying between them. CDR3 size: 15 residues. The CDR3 here is CASSYSIWSGVGYTF. The CDR3 coding sequence is TGTGCCAGCAGTTACTCGATTTGGTCAGGGGTTGGCTACACCTTC.

The chain carries TRBV7-9 and TRBJ2-3; TRBD1 might be the D (6 bases). The germline gives CDR1 SEHNR, CDR2 FQNEAQ (reference sequence). The CDR3 extends over 15 amino acids. V lost 1 base and J lost 0, with 8 bases in between. As DNA, the CDR3 is TGTGCCAGCAGCTTAGTACAGGGAAGCACAGATACGCAGTATTTT. It codes for CASSLVQGSTDTQYF.

In DNA form, the CDR3 reads TGTGCCAGCAGCCGATTAGCGGGGGTGAGCTCCTACGAGCAGTACTTC. It translates to CASSRLAGVSSYEQYF. The chain carries TRBV4-2 and TRBJ2-7; 9 nucleotides align to TRBD2. The germline V gene has CDR1 LGHNA and CDR2 YNFKEQ. CDR3 length: 16 residues. Trimming at V came to 4 bases and at J to 0 bases, leaving 7 bases not matched to a gene.

The chain employs TRBV4-1 and TRBJ1-1; possibly TRBD1 for D (6 bases). This CDR3 comprises 17 residues. Germline V lookup: CDR1 MGHRA, CDR2 YSYEKL. V lost 4 bases and J lost 4, with 22 bases in between. As DNA, the CDR3 is TGCGCCAGCAGCCGAGAGCCGGGACATAGGGTGGGCACTGAAGCTTTCTTT. It yields the protein CASSREPGHRVGTEAFF.

The rearrangement links TRBV5-3 to TRBJ2-5; 8 nucleotides align to TRBD2. TRBV5-3 is known as an ORF, though its function is uncertain. J lost 2 bases, V lost 4 bases, and 10 bases had no gene match. This CDR3 region has 16 residues. The CDR3 loop is CARSTSGGARQETQYF. The CDR3 nucleotides read TGTGCCAGAAGCACTTCCGGGGGGGCGAGGCAAGAGACCCAGTACTTC.

The chain couples TRBV2 to TRBJ2-7; no reliable D call. CDR1 and CDR2 (germline): SNHLY, FYNNEI. The ends were cut back, 1 base at V and 2 bases at J, with 9 bases in the middle. The CDR3 contains 14 residues. The DNA for the CDR3 is TGTGCCAGCAGTGAAGAGGTTCTCACCTACGAGCAGTACTTC. Its protein is CASSEEVLTYEQYF.

The genes are TRBV15 and TRBJ1-5; D ambiguous. CDR3 size: 13 residues. V was shortened by 5 bases and J by 1 base, with 6 bases between the two germline ends. In germline, CDR1 is LNHNV, CDR2 YYDKDF (reference sequence). The CDR3 DNA is TGTGCCACCAGCGGGGTGAGCAATCAGCCCCAGCATTTT. Protein product: CATSGVSNQPQHF.

The rearrangement uses TRBV20-1 and TRBJ2-1; D could derive from TRBD1 or TRBD2 (5 bases each). The V end lost 0 bases, the J end lost 9 bases, and 6 bases lay between the germline ends. The germline V gene has CDR1 DFQATT and CDR2 SNEGSKA (reference sequence). CDR3 length: 11 residues. The CDR3 DNA reads as TGCAGTGCTAGAGAGGGGGTTGAGCAGTTCTTC. Protein: CSAREGVEQFF.

The J gene is TRBJ2-3, the V gene TRBV15; 11 nucleotides align to TRBD1. Germline trimming cut 0 bases from V and 1 base from J; bases unmatched to any gene: 9. The CDR3 sequence is 19 residues long. Germline V gene lookup returns CDR1 LNHNV and CDR2 YYDKDF (reference sequence). The CDR3 DNA reads TGTGCCACCAGCAGAGATGAGAGGGGACAGGGGGGCGGCACAGATACGCAGTATTTT. This translates into CATSRDERGQGGGTDTQYF.

The V call is TRBV29-1, the J call TRBJ2-1, with D unresolved. Germline V gene sequence: CDR1 SQVTM, CDR2 ANQGSEA. The V end lost 2 bases, the J end lost 7 bases, and 12 bases lay between the germline ends. The CDR3 is made up of 13 amino acids. CDR3 loop: CSVESGPWNEQFF. CDR3 DNA sequence: TGCAGCGTTGAATCCGGGCCCTGGAATGAGCAGTTCTTC.

V is TRBV7-8 and J is TRBJ2-7; 9 bases match TRBD1. The CDR3 totals 17 residues. After removal of 1 base from V and 0 bases from J, the junction contained 7 bases not matched to a gene. Germline V CDR1 and CDR2: SGHVS, FQNEAQ. This CDR3 is CASSLGPGQGGSYEQYF. The CDR3, as DNA: TGTGCCAGCAGCTTAGGCCCGGGACAGGGTGGCTCCTACGAGCAGTACTTC.

The chain employs TRBV12-5 and TRBJ1-1, with D unresolved. This CDR3 is 13 amino acids long. Germline-derived CDR1 and CDR2 are LGHNT and FRNRAP. V lost 1 base, J lost 10 bases, and 13 bases lay in between. Here the CDR3 reads CASGLEGGSRAFF. DNA for the CDR3: TGTGCTAGTGGTTTGGAGGGTGGGTCGAGAGCTTTCTTT.

The chain combines TRBV27 with TRBJ1-4, with a possible D match to TRBD1 (5 bases). The ends were cut back, 2 bases at V and 7 bases at J, with 11 bases in the middle. The germline gives CDR1 MNHEY, CDR2 SMNVEV (reference sequence). The CDR3 runs 14 residues. Here the CDR3 DNA reads TGTGCCAGCAGTTTACTCCTCGACAGTGAAAAACTGTTTTTT. Translating it yields CASSLLLDSEKLFF.

The CDR3, as DNA: TGTGCCAGCAGCTTACGTCGGGTTCCCGCCTACGAGCAGTACTTC. Translation: CASSLRRVPAYEQYF. The chain has TRBV7-9 and TRBJ2-7, with D uncertain. V shed 2 bases and J shed 2 bases, with 13 bases lying between them. This CDR3 is built from 15 residues. Germline CDR1 SEHNR, CDR2 FQNEAQ (reference sequence).

The chain uses TRBV4-1 and TRBJ1-4; 7 bases agree with TRBD1. The CDR3 has 17 residues. The V and J ends lost 1 base and 7 bases, in that order; junction bases with no gene match: 12. Germline-derived CDR1 and CDR2 are MGHRA and YSYEKL. The CDR3 DNA sequence: TGCGCCAGCAGCCAAGGGGCGGGGAGGGGGCGGTTTGAAAAACTGTTTTTT. It codes for CASSQGAGRGRFEKLFF.

The rearrangement links TRBV5-1 to TRBJ2-3; D unresolved. Trimming stripped 2 bases from V and 2 bases from J, with 3 bases between. CDR1 is SGHRS, CDR2 YFSETQ, per germline. The CDR3 contains 12 residues. The chain's CDR3 is CASSFLTDTQYF. The CDR3 nucleotides are TGCGCCAGCAGCTTCCTCACAGATACGCAGTATTTT.

V is TRBV2 and J is TRBJ2-7, with TRBD1 matching over 8 bases. CDR1 is SNHLY, CDR2 FYNNEI, per germline. This CDR3 has 15 amino acids. V shed 9 bases, J shed 0 bases, and the junction held 10 bases outside the gene matches. CDR3 coding DNA: TGTGCCAGTAATTTCAGGACAGGGACCTCCTACGAGCAGTACTTC. Its protein is CASNFRTGTSYEQYF.

This chain uses TRBV5-6 with TRBJ2-3; 8 bases agree with TRBD1. Germline lookup yields CDR1 SGHDT and CDR2 YYEEEE. The CDR3 totals 14 residues. V lost 2 bases to trimming and J lost 6 bases; unmatched junction nucleotides: 5. The DNA of the CDR3 is TGTGCCAGCAGCTTTTGGTACAGGGGGGATACGCAGTATTTT. This gives the protein CASSFWYRGDTQYF.

The chain uses TRBV28 and TRBJ2-2, with TRBD2 identical over 11 bases. The V gene's germline CDR1 is MDHEN and CDR2 SYDVKM. The CDR3 length is 16 residues. Losses at the gene ends were 5 bases for V and 7 bases for J; bases not matched to a gene: 9. CDR3 nucleotide sequence: TGTGCCAGCAGTCCTAGCACTAGCGGGGGTGTCGGGGAGCTGTTTTTT. It translates to CASSPSTSGGVGELFF.

This rearrangement joins TRBV5-1 to TRBJ1-6, with TRBD1 as a possible D gene (5 bases). CDR3 length equals 14 residues. The germline V gene encodes CDR1 SGHRS and CDR2 YFSETQ. V was shortened by 4 bases and J by 7 bases, with 12 bases between the two germline ends. The CDR3 is CASSRAGSNSPLHF. CDR3 DNA: TGCGCCAGCAGCCGGGCAGGGTCAAATTCACCCCTCCACTTT. Full variable domain (missing parts from reference TRBV5-1 and TRBJ1-6): KAGVTQTPRYLIKTRGQQVTLSCSPISGHRSVSWYQQTPGQGLQFLFEYFSETQRNKGNFPGRFSGRQFSNSRSEMNVSTLELGDSALYLCASSRAGSNSPLHFGNGTRLTVT.